This T cell receptor (beta chain) was obtained from a study of CD8 T cells in Susac syndrome. Germline V gene lookup returns CDR1 ENHRY and CDR2 SYGVKD. The V end lost 4 bases, the J end lost 9 bases, and 16 bases lay between the germline ends. The length of the CDR3 is 14 residues. The RNA input was roughly 0.45 to 1 ug, and it was reverse transcribed with random hexamers. TCRdb processed the immunoSEQ multiplex PCR reads anew with MiXCR; each CDR3 protein has one entry. Among approximately 180,000 distinct CDR3 sequences listed, approximately 93% were seen once. Sequencing was done on a sample of CD4+ T cells from PBMCs. The V and J genes are TRBV10-3 and TRBJ1-5, with D possibly TRBD1 on 5 matching bases. The receptor was derived from a human donor with multiple sclerosis. In nucleotides, the CDR3 is TGTGCCATCAGTGCCAGGGACGGCGTGACGCCCCAGCATTTT. Its translation: CAISARDGVTPQHF.